This TCR beta chain derives from a study of vaccination and CD4 T cells after COVID-19. Overall study: Collection of post-vaccine samples followed dose two by a median around 72 days, spanning a range of 14 to 241.

Study results and limitations: Convalescent patients displayed spike mono-reactivity in 304 of 307 vaccine-specific clones.

The Oncomine TCR Beta short-read assay was what sequenced the DNA obtained from cultured CD4+ T cells. MiXCR was run by TCRdb on the PCR reads, yielding one entry per CDR3 protein. The repertoire consists of 10,000 to 15,000 distinct CDR3 sequences, with around 74% occurring once and the leading ten covering less than 10%. Treatment here: roughly 11-day PBMC culture with coronavirus spike peptide pools or control peptides (ViraFEST assay). Peptide pools at around 9.6 ug/ml, together with 8.5 to 10 IU/ml IL-2, were added to cultures of two million PBMCs per well. Comments on this clonotype: Antigen: not known.

The sequencing used CD4+ T cells from blood, cultured in vitro, collected after SARS-CoV-2 vaccination. This TCR derives from a human donor who received a COVID-19 vaccine.

The chain's CDR3 is CSARDSGLAGTQQFF. In DNA, the CDR3 is TGCAGTGCTAGAGATTCCGGACTAGCGGGGACTCAGCAGTTCTTC. The chain has TRBV20-1 and TRBJ2-1, with 12 positions matching TRBD2. This CDR3 is 15 amino acids long. Germline trimming cut 0 bases from V and 11 bases from J; bases unmatched to any gene: 8. Germline CDR1 DFQATT, CDR2 SNEGSKA (reference sequence).